A selection of T cell receptor beta chains follows, all from one sample in a study of cytomegalovirus exposure and HLA in healthy donors. The repertoire was sequenced with immunoSEQ multiplex PCR; TCRdb's copy has only in-frame clones and lacks some. Here the sample spans some 110,000 clones, around 75% being singletons. Sequenced: PBMCs. The receptors shown here come from a female donor in good health and CMV-seronegative. CDR3s include the opening cysteine and the closing phenylalanine or tryptophan. Fields, in order: clone size, J gene, D gene, V gene, CDR3 protein, CDR3 DNA. D genes are given only for firm matches. Clone size, where shown, is once, few, many, or a class for clones that have expanded.

size: .; J: TRBJ2-3; D: TRBD2; V: TRBV28; CDR3: CASAPLGGDGTDTQYF; DNA: TGTGCCAGCGCCCCGTTGGGAGGGGATGGCACAGATACGCAGTATTTT
size: .; J: TRBJ2-7; D: TRBD2; V: TRBV5-4; CDR3: CASSLGGLAGVYEQYF; DNA: TGTGCCAGCAGCTTGGGGGGACTAGCGGGAGTCTACGAGCAGTACTTC
size: .; J: TRBJ2-7; D: .; V: TRBV9; CDR3: CASSDTGYEQYF; DNA: TGTGCCAGCAGCGACACGGGGTACGAGCAGTACTTC
size: .; J: TRBJ2-5; D: TRBD2; V: TRBV29-1; CDR3: CSSGGETQYF; DNA: TGCAGCTCCGGGGGGGAGACCCAGTACTTC
size: .; J: TRBJ2-2; D: TRBD2; V: TRBV5-1; CDR3: CASSSSGRAFTGELFF; DNA: TGCGCCAGCAGCAGTAGCGGGAGGGCTTTTACCGGGGAGCTGTTTTTT
size: .; J: TRBJ2-5; D: .; V: TRBV11-3; CDR3: CASSSQGLETQYF; DNA: TGTGCCAGCAGTTCACAGGGTTTGGAGACCCAGTACTTC
size: few; J: TRBJ2-7; D: TRBD2; V: TRBV27; CDR3: CASSLTAGLPSYEQYF; DNA: TGTGCCAGCAGTTTAACGGCGGGACTACCCAGCTACGAGCAGTACTTC
size: few; J: TRBJ2-1; D: .; V: TRBV7-6; CDR3: CASSPGGNEQFF; DNA: TGTGCCAGCAGCCCCGGAGGTAATGAGCAGTTCTTC
size: .; J: TRBJ2-5; D: .; V: TRBV19; CDR3: CASSMGLETQYF; DNA: TGTGCCAGTAGTATGGGGCTGGAGACCCAGTACTTC
size: few; J: TRBJ1-4; D: TRBD1; V: TRBV4-1; CDR3: CASSHQGTGAEKLFF; DNA: TGCGCCAGCAGCCACCAGGGGACAGGTGCCGAAAAACTGTTTTTT
size: .; J: TRBJ1-5; D: .; V: TRBV6-1; CDR3: CASSPAVLSQPQHF; DNA: TGTGCCAGCAGCCCCGCGGTTCTCAGCCAGCCCCAGCATTTT
size: .; J: TRBJ1-5; D: TRBD1; V: TRBV4-1; CDR3: CASSQVMGQGWRPQHF; DNA: TGCGCCAGCAGCCAAGTCATGGGACAGGGATGGCGTCCCCAGCATTTT
size: .; J: TRBJ1-2; D: .; V: TRBV30; CDR3: CAWSVVAGGASYTF; DNA: TGTGCCTGGAGTGTGGTGGCGGGGGGCGCAAGCTACACCTTC
size: .; J: TRBJ2-7; D: TRBD1; V: TRBV2; CDR3: CASRPGTGPHEQYF; DNA: TGTGCCAGCAGGCCCGGGACAGGGCCCCACGAGCAGTACTTC
size: .; J: TRBJ1-4; D: .; V: TRBV11-3; CDR3: CASSLGLRATNEKLFF; DNA: TGTGCCAGCAGCTTAGGACTCAGAGCAACTAATGAAAAACTGTTTTTT
size: .; J: TRBJ2-3; D: .; V: TRBV5-1; CDR3: CASSFGQSGTDTQYF; DNA: TGCGCCAGCAGCTTCGGGCAATCGGGGACAGATACGCAGTATTTT
size: .; J: TRBJ2-3; D: TRBD2; V: TRBV5-1; CDR3: CASSPGLAGTDTQYF; DNA: TGCGCCAGCAGCCCGGGACTAGCGGGGACAGATACGCAGTATTTT
size: .; J: TRBJ2-3; D: .; V: TRBV19; CDR3: CASSIGGDTQYF; DNA: TGTGCCAGTAGTATAGGCGGAGATACGCAGTATTTT
size: .; J: TRBJ1-2; D: TRBD1; V: TRBV27; CDR3: CASSHRLTGGLYGYTF; DNA: TGTGCCAGCAGCCACCGATTGACAGGGGGCCTATATGGCTACACCTTC
size: .; J: TRBJ1-1; D: .; V: TRBV7-6; CDR3: CASSFDTNTEAFF; DNA: TGTGCCAGCAGCTTTGACACCAACACTGAAGCTTTCTTT
size: .; J: TRBJ2-1; D: .; V: TRBV7-9; CDR3: CASSDAGTWFYNEQFF; DNA: TGTGCCAGCAGCGACGCCGGGACTTGGTTCTACAATGAGCAGTTCTTC
size: .; J: TRBJ2-1; D: TRBD2; V: TRBV7-9; CDR3: CASSLGGGAYNEQFF; DNA: TGTGCCAGCAGCTTAGGCGGGGGGGCCTACAATGAGCAGTTCTTC
size: .; J: TRBJ2-2; D: .; V: TRBV28; CDR3: CASSLAVTGELFF; DNA: TGTGCCAGCAGTTTAGCGGTCACCGGGGAGCTGTTTTTT
size: once; J: TRBJ1-1; D: .; V: TRBV19; CDR3: CASSMGAREAFF; DNA: TGTGCCAGTAGTATGGGGGCCAGGGAAGCTTTCTTT
size: few; J: TRBJ1-1; D: TRBD1; V: TRBV5-4; CDR3: CASSWDRDTEAFF; DNA: TGTGCCAGCAGCTGGGACAGGGACACTGAAGCTTTCTTT
size: .; J: TRBJ2-5; D: TRBD1; V: TRBV2; CDR3: CASRGTESGTQYF; DNA: TGTGCCAGCAGAGGGACAGAAAGCGGGACCCAGTACTTC
size: .; J: TRBJ1-2; D: TRBD1; V: TRBV15; CDR3: CATSREGQAGNYGYTF; DNA: TGTGCCACCAGCAGAGAGGGACAGGCTGGGAACTATGGCTACACCTTC
size: .; J: TRBJ2-7; D: .; V: TRBV28; CDR3: CASSLGQGFASYEQYF; DNA: TGTGCCAGCAGTTTAGGGCAGGGGTTCGCCTCCTACGAGCAGTACTTC
size: .; J: TRBJ2-1; D: TRBD1; V: TRBV27; CDR3: CASSQRQGRRNEQFF; DNA: TGTGCCAGCAGCCAAAGACAGGGGAGACGCAATGAGCAGTTCTTC
size: .; J: TRBJ2-1; D: .; V: TRBV7-8; CDR3: CASSFPGEGGRNEQFF; DNA: TGTGCCAGCAGCTTTCCGGGGGAAGGAGGACGCAATGAGCAGTTCTTC
size: .; J: TRBJ2-7; D: TRBD2; V: TRBV2; CDR3: CASRGVAGYHAYEQYF; DNA: TGTGCCAGCAGGGGGGTAGCGGGCTACCATGCCTACGAGCAGTACTTC
size: .; J: TRBJ2-3; D: TRBD1; V: TRBV5-4; CDR3: CASSLKDRGPSAQYF; DNA: TGTGCCAGCAGCTTAAAGGACAGGGGTCCATCGGCGCAGTATTTT
size: few; J: TRBJ2-7; D: .; V: TRBV11-1; CDR3: CASSSTSSYEQYF; DNA: TGTGCCAGCAGCTCGACTAGCTCCTACGAGCAGTACTTC
size: .; J: TRBJ2-1; D: .; V: TRBV10-3; CDR3: CAISVSPGQDNEQFF; DNA: TGTGCCATCAGCGTTTCCCCGGGACAAGACAATGAGCAGTTCTTC
size: few; J: TRBJ1-5; D: .; V: TRBV28; CDR3: CASSLRLQDYQHF; DNA: TGTGCCAGCAGTTTACGTCTTCAGGATTACCAGCATTTT
size: .; J: TRBJ2-5; D: .; V: TRBV30; CDR3: CAWSWRLGRGQETQYF; DNA: TGTGCCTGGAGTTGGAGGTTGGGCAGGGGCCAAGAGACTCAGTACTTC
size: few; J: TRBJ1-1; D: TRBD1; V: TRBV6-5; CDR3: CASNPTGWYTEAFF; DNA: TGTGCCAGCAATCCGACAGGGTGGTACACTGAAGCTTTCTTT
size: .; J: TRBJ2-7; D: TRBD2; V: TRBV4-2; CDR3: CASSRGLAGVREQYF; DNA: TGTGCCAGCAGCCGAGGACTAGCGGGAGTTAGGGAGCAGTACTTC
size: .; J: TRBJ2-7; D: TRBD2; V: TRBV30; CDR3: CAWTKPGTSGYEQYF; DNA: TGTGCCTGGACCAAACCCGGGACTAGCGGCTACGAGCAGTACTTC
size: .; J: TRBJ1-4; D: TRBD1; V: TRBV7-2; CDR3: CASSFTGGSGEKLFF; DNA: TGTGCCAGCAGCTTTACAGGGGGCTCGGGTGAAAAACTGTTTTTT
size: few; J: TRBJ1-1; D: TRBD1; V: TRBV9; CDR3: CASSSRTGMNTEAFF; DNA: TGTGCCAGCAGCTCCCGGACAGGGATGAACACTGAAGCTTTCTTT
size: few; J: TRBJ2-5; D: TRBD1; V: TRBV5-1; CDR3: CASSPRTGGQETQYF; DNA: TGCGCCAGCAGCCCGCGGACAGGGGGCCAAGAGACCCAGTACTTC
size: .; J: TRBJ2-1; D: TRBD2; V: TRBV5-4; CDR3: CASSRGLAGEGEQFF; DNA: TGTGCCAGCAGCAGAGGACTAGCGGGAGAGGGCGAGCAGTTCTTC
size: .; J: TRBJ2-2; D: .; V: TRBV5-8; CDR3: CASSLAGSAGELFF; DNA: TGTGCCAGCAGCTTGGCGGGGAGCGCCGGGGAGCTGTTTTTT
size: .; J: TRBJ2-7; D: .; V: TRBV23-1; CDR3: CASSQRGYEQYF; DNA: TGCGCCAGCAGTCAAAGGGGCTACGAGCAGTACTTC
size: .; J: TRBJ2-5; D: .; V: TRBV30; CDR3: CAWSVQGSIQETQYF; DNA: TGTGCCTGGAGTGTACAGGGCTCTATCCAAGAGACCCAGTACTTC
size: .; J: TRBJ1-2; D: TRBD1; V: TRBV30; CDR3: CAWSAGQGAQTF; DNA: TGTGCCTGGAGTGCGGGGCAGGGGGCTCAGACCTTC
size: .; J: TRBJ1-1; D: TRBD1; V: TRBV28; CDR3: CASRAGGSTEAFF; DNA: TGTGCCAGCAGGGCAGGGGGCAGTACTGAAGCTTTCTTT
size: .; J: TRBJ2-1; D: TRBD2; V: TRBV6-5; CDR3: CASSYRAGGSYNEQFF; DNA: TGTGCCAGCAGTTACAGGGCGGGAGGGTCCTACAATGAGCAGTTCTTC
size: .; J: TRBJ1-4; D: .; V: TRBV11-2; CDR3: CASSLVGRTTNEKLFF; DNA: TGTGCCAGCAGCTTAGTGGGGAGGACAACTAATGAAAAACTGTTTTTT
size: .; J: TRBJ1-1; D: TRBD1; V: TRBV27; CDR3: CASSLRGYFDRGAFEAFF; DNA: TGTGCCAGCAGTTTAAGAGGCTATTTCGACAGGGGTGCCTTTGAAGCTTTCTTT
size: .; J: TRBJ2-3; D: .; V: TRBV7-2; CDR3: CASSSRAASTDTQYF; DNA: TGTGCCAGCAGCTCGAGAGCGGCTAGCACAGATACGCAGTATTTT
size: .; J: TRBJ2-1; D: TRBD2; V: TRBV9; CDR3: CASSVGLAGGPGVRQFF; DNA: TGTGCCAGCAGCGTAGGACTAGCGGGAGGACCCGGGGTTCGGCAGTTCTTC
size: .; J: TRBJ2-1; D: .; V: TRBV29-1; CDR3: CSVWGGNNEQFF; DNA: TGCAGCGTCTGGGGCGGGAACAATGAGCAGTTCTTC
size: many; J: TRBJ2-4; D: TRBD2; V: TRBV4-1; CDR3: CASSQIGLAGEVIQYF; DNA: TGCGCCAGCAGCCAAATCGGACTAGCGGGAGAGGTCATTCAGTACTTC
size: once; J: TRBJ1-2; D: .; V: TRBV29-1; CDR3: CSVEDRSTATNYGYTF; DNA: TGCAGCGTTGAAGATCGATCGACAGCCACTAACTATGGCTACACCTTC
size: .; J: TRBJ2-1; D: TRBD2; V: TRBV14; CDR3: CASSQDGKLAGEADEQFF; DNA: TGTGCCAGCAGCCAAGATGGGAAATTAGCGGGAGAAGCGGATGAGCAGTTCTTC